This T cell receptor (beta chain) was profiled in a study of blood T cell repertoires in COVID-19. Cohort 3 recovered donors had two negative PCRs, clearance, or symptom resolution. Measured with immunoSEQ multiplex PCR; TCRdb has only the in-frame clones, and not every one. The sample contains 15,000 to 20,000 clones, about nine tenths of which appear only once. This receptor was identified in a woman in her thirties who had recovered from COVID-19. The sequencing sample was made of PBMCs or T cells enriched from blood (not recorded which).

The DNA of the CDR3 is TGTGCCAGTAGTAACCTACTAGCGGGAGAAGAGACCCAGTACTTC. Its protein product is CASSNLLAGEETQYF. The chain recombines TRBV19 with TRBJ2-5; 11 bases fit TRBD2. CDR1 is LNHDA, CDR2 SQIVND, per germline (reference sequence). Trimming removed 4 bases from V and 3 bases from J; junction bases left unmatched: 4. The length of the CDR3 is 15 residues.